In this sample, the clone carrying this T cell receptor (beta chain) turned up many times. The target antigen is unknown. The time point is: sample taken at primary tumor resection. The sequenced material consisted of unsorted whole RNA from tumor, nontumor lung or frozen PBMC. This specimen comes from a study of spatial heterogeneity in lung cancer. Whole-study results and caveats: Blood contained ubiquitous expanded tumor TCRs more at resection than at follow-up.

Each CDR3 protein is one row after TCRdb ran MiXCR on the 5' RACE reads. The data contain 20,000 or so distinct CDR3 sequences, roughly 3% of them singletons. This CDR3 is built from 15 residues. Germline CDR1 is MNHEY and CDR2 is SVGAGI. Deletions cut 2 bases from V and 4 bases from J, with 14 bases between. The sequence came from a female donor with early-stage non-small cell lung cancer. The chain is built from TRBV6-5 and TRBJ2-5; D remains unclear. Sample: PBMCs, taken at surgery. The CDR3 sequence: CASSYSFSVTETQYF. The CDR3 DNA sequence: TGTGCCAGCAGTTACAGCTTTTCTGTTACAGAGACCCAGTACTTC.